The 14 T cell receptor beta chains presented below share a single source sample, sequenced in a study of blood T cell repertoires in COVID-19. Data came from immunoSEQ multiplex PCR; TCRdb stores just in-frame clones and leaves some out. This sample has 100,000 to 150,000 clones, with around four fifths found just once. The sequenced sample was peripheral blood. These receptors were collected from a human donor in a cohort sampled during active COVID-19.

The CDR3: CASRPGSANYGYTF. The CDR3 DNA reads as TGTGCCAGCCGCCCAGGGTCGGCTAACTATGGCTACACCTTC. The rearrangement joins TRBV5-6 to TRBJ1-2; D possibly corresponds to TRBD1 (5 bases). Germline V gives CDR1 SGHDT, CDR2 YYEEEE. Trimming took off 7 bases at V and 0 bases at J, with 13 bases between the two ends. The CDR3 runs to 14 residues.

This clone was seen only a few times. The V gene is TRBV7-9, the J gene TRBJ2-7, with D tentatively TRBD1 (5 bases). Germline lookup yields CDR1 SEHNR and CDR2 FQNEAQ (reference sequence). The CDR3 spans 13 residues. V dropped 5 bases and J dropped 5 bases, with 13 bases sitting between them. Written as DNA, the CDR3 is TGTGCCAGCAGCCCGGACACATCGGACGAGCAGTACTTC. It specifies CASSPDTSDEQYF.

Here the CDR3 DNA reads TGTGCCAGTAGTACCTCTAGCGGTTGGGGGGAGACCCAGTACTTC. It is translated as CASSTSSGWGETQYF. The J gene is TRBJ2-5, the V gene TRBV19; TRBD2 agrees at 7 bases. CDR1 is LNHDA and CDR2 is SQIVND in the germline V gene (reference sequence). This CDR3 has 15 residues. Trimming at V came to 4 bases and at J to 5 bases, leaving 10 bases not matched to a gene.

V is TRBV28 and J is TRBJ2-2; D gene uncertain. V was trimmed by 2 bases and J by 5 bases, leaving 9 bases between them. The CDR3 has 14 residues. The germline gives CDR1 MDHEN, CDR2 SYDVKM. CDR3 protein: CASSLRRRTGELFF. CDR3 sequence (DNA): TGTGCCAGCAGTTTACGTAGGAGAACCGGGGAGCTGTTTTTT. Variable domain in full (rest from reference TRBV28 and TRBJ2-2): DVKVTQSSRYLVKRTGEKVFLECVQDMDHENMFWYRQDPGLGLRLIYFSYDVKMKEKGDIPEGYSVSREKKERFSLILESASTNQTSMYLCASSLRRRTGELFFGEGSRLTVL.

This chain uses TRBV24-1 with TRBJ2-7; a possible D gene is TRBD2 (6 bases). V was pared by 5 bases and J by 6 bases, with 13 bases between. CDR3 size: 13 residues. Per germline, CDR1 KGHDR and CDR2 SFDVKD. The CDR3 here is CATSVGGTGEQYF. CDR3 nucleotides: TGTGCCACCAGTGTGGGGGGAACGGGCGAGCAGTACTTC.

The rearrangement joins TRBV10-1 to TRBJ2-3; the D gene is possibly TRBD2 (6 bases). The V and J ends lost 3 bases and 4 bases respectively, with 20 bases between them. The CDR3 has 17 amino acids. Germline CDR1 is WNHNN and CDR2 is SYGVQD (reference sequence). The CDR3 protein is CASSDPMGGSHPDTQYF. CDR3 DNA sequence: TGCGCCAGCAGTGATCCGATGGGGGGATCGCACCCAGATACGCAGTATTTT.

The V and J genes are TRBV10-3 and TRBJ2-7; 9 nucleotides match TRBD1. J gave up 6 bases and V 7 bases, and 10 bases lay outside the gene matches. CDR1 and CDR2 (germline): ENHRY, SYGVKD. This CDR3 region has 14 residues. CDR3 loop: CAIKPGQGRSEQYF. In DNA form, the CDR3 reads TGTGCCATCAAACCGGGACAGGGTCGCAGCGAGCAGTACTTC.

This chain connects TRBV28 to TRBJ1-1, with a tentative D call TRBD1 (6 bases). With 6 bases removed from V and 0 bases from J, the gap between germline ends came to 14 bases. The CDR3 contains 15 residues. Germline-derived CDR1 and CDR2 are MDHEN and SYDVKM. CDR3 nucleotide sequence: TGTGCCAGCAGCAACCGGGGGGCCCTGAACACTGAAGCTTTCTTT. It specifies CASSNRGALNTEAFF. The whole variable domain, filled in from reference TRBV28 and TRBJ1-1, reads DVKVTQSSRYLVKRTGEKVFLECVQDMDHENMFWYRQDPGLGLRLIYFSYDVKMKEKGDIPEGYSVSREKKERFSLILESASTNQTSMYLCASSNRGALNTEAFFGQGTRLTVV.

The rearrangement links TRBV19 to TRBJ2-7, with 7 bases identical to TRBD2. Germline V gives CDR1 LNHDA, CDR2 SQIVND (reference sequence). The CDR3 sequence is 14 residues long. The ends lost 3 bases at V and 0 bases at J; junction bases unmatched: 2. The CDR3 DNA sequence: TGTGCCAGTAGTATGGGAGGGAACTCCTACGAGCAGTACTTC. This gives the protein CASSMGGNSYEQYF. Based on the CDR3 plus reference TRBV19 and TRBJ2-7, the full variable domain is DGGITQSPKYLFRKEGQNVTLSCEQNLNHDAMYWYRQDPGQGLRLIYYSQIVNDFQKGDIAEGYSVSREKKESFPLTVTSAQKNPTAFYLCASSMGGNSYEQYFGPGTRLTVT.

This sequence joins TRBV27 and TRBJ2-1; 10 bases line up with TRBD2. From germline, CDR1 is MNHEY and CDR2 SMNVEV (reference sequence). With 4 bases clipped from V and 7 bases from J, the junction kept 1 base outside the gene matches. The CDR3 loop spans 13 amino acids. The CDR3 sequence is CASSSLAGNEQFF. DNA for the CDR3: TGTGCCAGCAGTTCACTAGCGGGGAATGAGCAGTTCTTC.

The chain employs TRBV25-1 and TRBJ1-3; TRBD1 agrees at 7 bases. The CDR3 is made up of 14 amino acids. Germline lookup yields CDR1 MGHDK and CDR2 SYGVNS. V was pared by 8 bases and J by 0 bases, with 4 bases of the junction left unmatched. The CDR3 is CASQGQISGNTIYF. In DNA form, the CDR3 reads TGTGCCAGCCAGGGACAGATCTCTGGAAACACCATATATTTT. Filled out from reference TRBV25-1 and TRBJ1-3, the complete variable domain reads EADIYQTPRYLVIGTGKKITLECSQTMGHDKMYWYQQDPGMELHLIHYSYGVNSTEKGDLSSESTVSRIRTEHFPLTLESARPSHTSQYLCASQGQISGNTIYFGEGSWLTVV.

The chain recombines TRBV28 with TRBJ2-2, with 7 bases that match TRBD1. CDR1 and CDR2 (germline): MDHEN, SYDVKM. The CDR3 is 17 residues long. The trim removed 0 bases at V and 5 bases at J, leaving 9 bases unmatched. The CDR3 sequence: CASSLWRRGSGTGELFF. The CDR3 DNA is TGTGCCAGCAGTTTATGGCGCAGGGGGTCGGGGACCGGGGAGCTGTTTTTT.

The genes are TRBV6-2 or TRBV6-3 and TRBJ2-5; 7 bases map to TRBD1. Per germline, CDR1 MNHEY and CDR2 SVGEGT. The CDR3 covers 15 residues. Germline trimming cut 5 bases from V and 0 bases from J; bases unmatched to any gene: 6. The CDR3 sequence: CASSPTGYYQETQYF. The CDR3 coding sequence is TGTGCCAGCAGTCCGACAGGGTACTACCAAGAGACCCAGTACTTC.

This chain links TRBV18 with TRBJ2-2, with TRBD1 matching over 8 bases. Trimming removed 5 bases from V and 6 bases from J; junction bases left unmatched: 8. The CDR3 runs 15 residues. Germline V gene data show CDR1 as KGHSH and CDR2 as LQKENI. The CDR3 loop reads CASSSRTGSAGELFF. DNA for the CDR3: TGTGCCAGCTCATCCCGGACAGGGTCGGCCGGGGAGCTGTTTTTT.